This T cell receptor (beta chain) was recorded in a study of response to subunit inactivated influenza vaccine. The germline V gene has CDR1 SQVTM and CDR2 ANQGSEA. V shed 8 bases, J shed 2 bases, and the junction held 8 bases outside the gene matches. The CDR3 is 14 amino acids. This clonotype occurred many times. Its antigen is unidentified. Overall study results and limits: Authors suggested seasonal influenza vaccinations each recruit few new T cells.

TCRdb ran MiXCR on the RT-PCR reads and lists one entry per CDR3 protein. The sample carries roughly 780,000 distinct CDR3 sequences, approximately 17% recorded once. Sequences were derived from PBMCs from blood, sampled 5 days after vaccination. The rearrangement joins TRBV29-1 to TRBJ2-3, with 9 bases lining up with TRBD1. This clonotype originated in a man between 50 and 59 years old who received an inactivated influenza vaccine. CDR3 nucleotide sequence: TGCAGCACAAGACAGGGGGGCGTCACAGATACGCAGTATTTT. It encodes CSTRQGGVTDTQYF.